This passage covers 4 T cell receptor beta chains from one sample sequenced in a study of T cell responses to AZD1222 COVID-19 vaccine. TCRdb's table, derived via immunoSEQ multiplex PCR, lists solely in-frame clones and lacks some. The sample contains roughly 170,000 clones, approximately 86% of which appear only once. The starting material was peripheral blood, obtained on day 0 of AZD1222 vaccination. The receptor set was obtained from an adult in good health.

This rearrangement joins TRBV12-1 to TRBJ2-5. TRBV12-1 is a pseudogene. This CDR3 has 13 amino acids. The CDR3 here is CASSRQGGETQYF. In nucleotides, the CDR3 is TGTGCCAGCAGCCGACAGGGAGGGGAGACCCAGTACTTC.

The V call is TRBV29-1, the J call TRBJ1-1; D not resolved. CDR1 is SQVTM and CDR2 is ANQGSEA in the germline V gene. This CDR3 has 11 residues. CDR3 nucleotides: TGCACCGTCAGGTACGAGACTGAAGCTTTCTTT. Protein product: CTVRYETEAFF.

DNA of the CDR3: TGTGCCAGCAGTCCCCCCAACGAGGGGGCGCTCGGGGGCTACACCTTC. This sequence encodes CASSPPNEGALGGYTF. The gene calls are TRBV28 and TRBJ1-2; 7 bases align to TRBD1. The trim removed 5 bases at V and 8 bases at J, leaving 17 bases unmatched. Germline CDR1 reads MDHEN; CDR2 reads SYDVKM. The CDR3 sequence is 16 residues long.

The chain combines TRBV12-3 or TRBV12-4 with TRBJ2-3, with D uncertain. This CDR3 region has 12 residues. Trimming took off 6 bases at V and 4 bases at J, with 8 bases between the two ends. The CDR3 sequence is CASRLGSDTQYF. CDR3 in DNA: TGTGCCAGCAGGCTTGGGTCAGATACGCAGTATTTT.